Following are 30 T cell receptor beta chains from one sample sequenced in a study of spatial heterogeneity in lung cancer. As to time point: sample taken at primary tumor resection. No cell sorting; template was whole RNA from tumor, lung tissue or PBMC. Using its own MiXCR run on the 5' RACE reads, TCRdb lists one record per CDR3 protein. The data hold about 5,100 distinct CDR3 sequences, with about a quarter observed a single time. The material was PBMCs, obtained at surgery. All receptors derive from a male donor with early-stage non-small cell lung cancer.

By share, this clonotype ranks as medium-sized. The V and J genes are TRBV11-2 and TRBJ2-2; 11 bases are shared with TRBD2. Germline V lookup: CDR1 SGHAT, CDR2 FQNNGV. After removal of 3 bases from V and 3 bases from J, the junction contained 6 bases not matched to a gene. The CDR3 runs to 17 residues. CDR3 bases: TGTGCCAGCAGCTTTAGCGGGAGGGGGAAGGACACCGGGGAGCTGTTTTTT. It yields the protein CASSFSGRGKDTGELFF.

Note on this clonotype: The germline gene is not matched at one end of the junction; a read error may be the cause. Here the CDR3 reads CATEPGQMYQETQYF. Here the CDR3 DNA reads TGTGCCACCGAACCGGGACAGATGTACCAAGAGACTCAGTACTTC. This sequence joins TRBV10-3 and TRBJ2-5; 7 nucleotides match TRBD1. CDR3 size: 15 residues. Germline CDR1 ENHRY, CDR2 SYGVKD.

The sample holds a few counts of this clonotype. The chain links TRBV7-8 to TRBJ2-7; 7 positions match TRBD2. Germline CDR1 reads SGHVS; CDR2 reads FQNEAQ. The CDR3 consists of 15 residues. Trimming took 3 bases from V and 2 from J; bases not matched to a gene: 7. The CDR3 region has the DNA TGTGCCAGCAGCTTGTCCGTCGGACTAGCCTACGAGCAGTACTTC. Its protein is CASSLSVGLAYEQYF. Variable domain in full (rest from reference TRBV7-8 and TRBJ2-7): GAGVSQSPRYKVAKRGQDVALRCDPISGHVSLFWYQQALGQGPEFLTYFQNEAQLDKSGLPSDRFFAERPEGSVSTLKIQRTQQEDSAVYLCASSLSVGLAYEQYFGPGTRLTVT.

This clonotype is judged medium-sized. CDR3 sequence (DNA): TGTGCCAGCAGCCAAGAATATAAGAACACTGAAGCTTTCTTT. Its translation is CASSQEYKNTEAFF. This chain joins TRBV3-1 and TRBJ1-1; D remains unclear. The CDR3 length is 14 residues. V lost 0 bases to trimming and J lost 1 base, with 6 bases between them. CDR1 is LGHDT and CDR2 is YNNKEL in the germline V gene (reference sequence). The full variable domain, completed using reference TRBV3-1 and TRBJ1-1, is DTAVSQTPKYLVTQMGNDKSIKCEQNLGHDTMYWYKQDSKKFLKIMFSYNNKELIINETVPNRFSPKSPDKAHLNLHINSLELGDSAVYFCASSQEYKNTEAFFGQGTRLTVV.

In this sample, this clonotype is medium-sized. DNA for the CDR3: TGTGCCAGCACAACTCCCCGGCTAGCGGGAGACCACAATGAGCAGTTCTTC. This gives the protein CASTTPRLAGDHNEQFF. This chain uses TRBV6-2 or TRBV6-3 with TRBJ2-1; 10 bases fit TRBD2. CDR1 and CDR2 from the germline V gene are MNHEY and SVGEGT. The CDR3 length is 17 residues. Unmatched junction bases numbered 14, after V lost 7 bases and J lost 5 bases.

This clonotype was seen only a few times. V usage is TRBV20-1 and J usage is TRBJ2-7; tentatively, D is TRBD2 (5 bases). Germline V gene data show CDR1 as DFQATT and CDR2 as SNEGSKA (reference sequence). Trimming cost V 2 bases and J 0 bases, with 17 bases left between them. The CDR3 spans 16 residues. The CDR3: CSARPLPQRGSYEQYF. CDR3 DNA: TGCAGTGCTAGACCATTGCCGCAACGGGGCTCCTACGAGCAGTACTTC.

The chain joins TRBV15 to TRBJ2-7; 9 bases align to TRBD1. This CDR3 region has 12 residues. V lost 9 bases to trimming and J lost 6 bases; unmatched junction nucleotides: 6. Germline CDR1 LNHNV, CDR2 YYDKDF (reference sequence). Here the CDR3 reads CATGRTGVEQYF. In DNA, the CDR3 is TGTGCCACGGGGAGGACAGGGGTCGAGCAGTACTTC.

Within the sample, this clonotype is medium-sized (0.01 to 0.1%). CDR3 coding DNA: TGTGCCAGCAGCCTGGGGACTAGCGGGGCCTACAATGAGCAGTTCTTC. Translated, it gives CASSLGTSGAYNEQFF. The V gene is TRBV7-3, the J gene TRBJ2-1; 13 nucleotides line up with TRBD2. The CDR3 extends over 16 amino acids. Germline V CDR1 and CDR2: SGHTA, FQGTGA. Trimming at V came to 5 bases and at J to 2 bases, leaving 3 bases not matched to a gene.

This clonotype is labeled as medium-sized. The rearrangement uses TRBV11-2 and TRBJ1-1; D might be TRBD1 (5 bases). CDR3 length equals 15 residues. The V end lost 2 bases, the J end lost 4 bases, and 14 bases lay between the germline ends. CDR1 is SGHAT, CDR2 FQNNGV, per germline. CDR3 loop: CASSLLSGPSTEAFF. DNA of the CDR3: TGTGCCAGCAGCTTACTGTCAGGGCCAAGCACTGAAGCTTTCTTT.

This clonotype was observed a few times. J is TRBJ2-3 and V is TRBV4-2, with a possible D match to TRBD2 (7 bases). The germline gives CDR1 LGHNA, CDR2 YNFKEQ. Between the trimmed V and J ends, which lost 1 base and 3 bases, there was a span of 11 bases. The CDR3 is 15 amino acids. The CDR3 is CASSQAGGATDTQYF. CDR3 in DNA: TGTGCCAGCAGCCAAGCGGGGGGCGCGACAGATACGCAGTATTTT.

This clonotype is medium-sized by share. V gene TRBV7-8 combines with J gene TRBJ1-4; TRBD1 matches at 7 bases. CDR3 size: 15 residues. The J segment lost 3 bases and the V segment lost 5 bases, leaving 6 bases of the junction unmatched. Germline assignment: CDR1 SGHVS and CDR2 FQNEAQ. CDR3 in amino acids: CASSQGVVPNEKLFF. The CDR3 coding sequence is TGTGCCAGCAGCCAGGGGGTTGTTCCTAATGAAAAACTGTTTTTT. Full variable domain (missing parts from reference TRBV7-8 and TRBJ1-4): GAGVSQSPRYKVAKRGQDVALRCDPISGHVSLFWYQQALGQGPEFLTYFQNEAQLDKSGLPSDRFFAERPEGSVSTLKIQRTQQEDSAVYLCASSQGVVPNEKLFFGSGTQLSVL.

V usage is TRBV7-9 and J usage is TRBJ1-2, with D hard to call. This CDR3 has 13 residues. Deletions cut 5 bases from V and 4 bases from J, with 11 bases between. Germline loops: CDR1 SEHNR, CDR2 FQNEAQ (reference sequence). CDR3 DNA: TGTGCCAGCAGCCCAGAGGAAATCTATGGCTACACCTTC. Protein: CASSPEEIYGYTF.

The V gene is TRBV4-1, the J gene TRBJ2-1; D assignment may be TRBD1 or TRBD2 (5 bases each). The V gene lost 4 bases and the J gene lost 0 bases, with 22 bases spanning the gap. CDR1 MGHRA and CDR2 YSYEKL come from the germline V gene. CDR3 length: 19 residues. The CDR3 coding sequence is TGCGCCAGCAGCCTTAAAAAGGGAAACGGGGCAAGCTCCTACAATGAGCAGTTCTTC. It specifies CASSLKKGNGASSYNEQFF.

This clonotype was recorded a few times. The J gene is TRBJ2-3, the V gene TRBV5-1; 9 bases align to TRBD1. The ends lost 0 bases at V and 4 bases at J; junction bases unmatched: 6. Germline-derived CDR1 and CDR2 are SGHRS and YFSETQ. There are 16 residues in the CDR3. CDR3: CASSLAVDRGADTQYF. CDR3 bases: TGCGCCAGCAGCTTGGCCGTAGACAGGGGGGCAGATACGCAGTATTTT.

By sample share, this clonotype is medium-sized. The DNA of the CDR3 is TGTGCCAGCAGTCTCACCGGGACAGGGGACAGAGAGCAGTTCTTC. Translated: CASSLTGTGDREQFF. V and J are TRBV27 and TRBJ2-1; TRBD1 aligns across 10 bases. The CDR3 covers 15 residues. Germline V gene lookup returns CDR1 MNHEY and CDR2 SMNVEV (reference sequence). Losses at the gene ends were 5 bases for V and 10 bases for J; bases not matched to a gene: 11.

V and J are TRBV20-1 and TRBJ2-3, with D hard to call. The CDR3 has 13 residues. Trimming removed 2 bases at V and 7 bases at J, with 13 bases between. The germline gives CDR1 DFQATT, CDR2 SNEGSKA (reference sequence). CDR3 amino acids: CSARQAPGYTQYF. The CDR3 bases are TGCAGTGCTAGACAGGCCCCTGGTTATACGCAGTATTTT.

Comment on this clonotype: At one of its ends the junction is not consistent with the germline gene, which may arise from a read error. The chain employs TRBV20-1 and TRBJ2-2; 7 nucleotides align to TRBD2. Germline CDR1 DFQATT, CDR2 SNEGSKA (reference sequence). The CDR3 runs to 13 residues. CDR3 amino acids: CSPLAENTGELCF. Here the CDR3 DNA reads TGCAGTCCTCTAGCGGAGAACACCGGGGAGCTGTGTTTT.

DNA for the CDR3: TGTGCCAGCCTGGCGGGGAGCACAGATACGCAGTATTTT. Encoded protein: CASLAGSTDTQYF. The V and J genes are TRBV6-6 and TRBJ2-3, with a weak D call TRBD2 (6 bases). Looked up from germline, CDR1 is MNHNY and CDR2 is SVGAGI (reference sequence). The CDR3 has 13 residues. The V gene lost 8 bases and the J gene lost 0 bases, with 9 bases spanning the gap.

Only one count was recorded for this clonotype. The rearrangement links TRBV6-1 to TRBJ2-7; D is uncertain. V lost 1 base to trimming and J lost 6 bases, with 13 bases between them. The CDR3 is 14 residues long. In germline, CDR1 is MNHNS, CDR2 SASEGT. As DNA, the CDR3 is TGTGCCAGCAGTGAAGGAACGGTAGTACTCGAGCAGTACTTC. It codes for CASSEGTVVLEQYF.

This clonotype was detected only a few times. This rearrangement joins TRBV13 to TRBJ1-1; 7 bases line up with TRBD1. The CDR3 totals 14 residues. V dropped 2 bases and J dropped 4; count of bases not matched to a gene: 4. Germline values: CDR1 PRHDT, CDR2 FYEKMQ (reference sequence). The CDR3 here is CASSLKGAFTEAFF. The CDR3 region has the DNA TGTGCCAGCAGCTTAAAGGGGGCCTTCACTGAAGCTTTCTTT.

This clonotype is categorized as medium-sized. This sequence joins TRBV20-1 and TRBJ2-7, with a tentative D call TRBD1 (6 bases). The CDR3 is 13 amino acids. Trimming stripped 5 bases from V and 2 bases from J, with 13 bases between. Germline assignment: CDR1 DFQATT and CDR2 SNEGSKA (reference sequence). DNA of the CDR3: TGCAGTGCTCAACAGGGACGGGCCTACGAGCAGTACTTC. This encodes CSAQQGRAYEQYF.

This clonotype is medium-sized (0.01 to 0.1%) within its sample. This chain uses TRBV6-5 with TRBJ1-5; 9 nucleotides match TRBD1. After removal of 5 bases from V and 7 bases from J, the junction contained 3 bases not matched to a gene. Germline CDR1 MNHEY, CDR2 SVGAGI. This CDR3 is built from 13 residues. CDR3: CASSGDRVQPQHF. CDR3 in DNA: TGTGCCAGCAGTGGGGACAGGGTACAGCCCCAGCATTTT.

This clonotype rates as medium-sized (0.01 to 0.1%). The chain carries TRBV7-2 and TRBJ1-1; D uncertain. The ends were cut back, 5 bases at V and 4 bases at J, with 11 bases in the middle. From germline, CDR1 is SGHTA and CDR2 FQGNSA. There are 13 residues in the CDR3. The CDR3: CASSVRWSTEAFF. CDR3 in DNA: TGTGCCAGCAGCGTCAGGTGGAGCACTGAAGCTTTCTTT.

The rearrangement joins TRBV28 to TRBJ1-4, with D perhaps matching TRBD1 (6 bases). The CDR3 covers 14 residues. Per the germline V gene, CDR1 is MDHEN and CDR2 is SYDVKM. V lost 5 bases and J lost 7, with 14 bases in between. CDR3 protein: CASSTGLRSEKLFF. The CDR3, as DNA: TGTGCCAGCAGTACAGGGTTGCGATCTGAAAAACTGTTTTTT.

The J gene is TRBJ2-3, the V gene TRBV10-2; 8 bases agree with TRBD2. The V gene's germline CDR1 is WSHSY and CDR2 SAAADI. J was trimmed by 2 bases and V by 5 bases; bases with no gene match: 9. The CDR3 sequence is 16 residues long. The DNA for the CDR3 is TGCGCCAGCAGTACACTAGCGGAACACCACACAGATACGCAGTATTTT. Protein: CASSTLAEHHTDTQYF.

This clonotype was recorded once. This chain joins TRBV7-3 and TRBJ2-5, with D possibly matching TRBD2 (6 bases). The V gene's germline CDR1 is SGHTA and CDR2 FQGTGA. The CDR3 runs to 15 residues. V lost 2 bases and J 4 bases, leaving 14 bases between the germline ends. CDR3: CASSLGGGTRETQYF. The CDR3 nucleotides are TGTGCCAGCAGCTTAGGAGGCGGGACGAGAGAGACCCAGTACTTC.

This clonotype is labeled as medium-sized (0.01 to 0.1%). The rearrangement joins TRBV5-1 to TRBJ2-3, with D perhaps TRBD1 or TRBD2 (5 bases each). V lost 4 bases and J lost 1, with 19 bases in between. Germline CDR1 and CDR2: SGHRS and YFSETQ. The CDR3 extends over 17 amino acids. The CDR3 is CASSLRPPGPRTDTQYF. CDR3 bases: TGCGCCAGCAGCCTGAGACCGCCGGGACCCCGCACAGATACGCAGTATTTT.

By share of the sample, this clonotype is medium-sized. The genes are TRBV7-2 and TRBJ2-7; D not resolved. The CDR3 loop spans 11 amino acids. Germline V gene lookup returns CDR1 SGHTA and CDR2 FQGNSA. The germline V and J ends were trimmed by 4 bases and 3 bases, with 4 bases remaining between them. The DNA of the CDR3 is TGTGCCAGCAGCTCCTACTACGAGCAGTACTTC. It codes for CASSSYYEQYF.

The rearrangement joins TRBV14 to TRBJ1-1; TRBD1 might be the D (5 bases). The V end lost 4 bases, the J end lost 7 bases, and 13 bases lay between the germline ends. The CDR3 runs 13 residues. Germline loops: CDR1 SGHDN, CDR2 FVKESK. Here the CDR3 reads CASSLVGLGEAFF. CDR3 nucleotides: TGTGCCAGCAGCCTAGTGGGGCTGGGTGAAGCTTTCTTT. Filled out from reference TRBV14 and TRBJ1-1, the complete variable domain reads EAGVTQFPSHSVIEKGQTVTLRCDPISGHDNLYWYRRVMGKEIKFLLHFVKESKQDESGMPNNRFLAERTGGTYSTLKVQPAELEDSGVYFCASSLVGLGEAFFGQGTRLTVV.

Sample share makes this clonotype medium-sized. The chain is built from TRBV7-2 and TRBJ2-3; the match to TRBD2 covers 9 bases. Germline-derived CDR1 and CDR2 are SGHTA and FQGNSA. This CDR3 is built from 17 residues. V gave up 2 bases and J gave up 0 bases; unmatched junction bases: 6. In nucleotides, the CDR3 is TGTGCCAGCAGCTTAATGCTAGCGGGGTCTAGCACAGATACGCAGTATTTT. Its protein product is CASSLMLAGSSTDTQYF.